The sequence of this T cell receptor beta chain was determined in a study of blood T cell repertoires in COVID-19. Study-level information: Sample material is recorded as cDNA or gDNA derived from T cells, B-cell-depleted T cells, or PBMCs.

Sequenced by immunoSEQ multiplex PCR; TCRdb stores in-frame clones only, minus some. The table records roughly 200,000 clones, about 76% of them present only once. CDR1 is WNHNN, CDR2 SYGVQD, per germline (reference sequence). J was trimmed by 2 bases and V by 10 bases; bases with no gene match: 20. The CDR3 consists of 18 residues. This sequence joins TRBV10-1 and TRBJ1-2, with 9 bases lining up with TRBD1. The sequence was obtained from a woman in her 50s with active or convalescent COVID-19. The sequencing sample was made of peripheral blood. The CDR3 region has the DNA TGCGCCACCAGAGGTGCCCGGGAACAGGGGGCATGGAACTATGGCTACACCTTC. Amino acid sequence: CATRGAREQGAWNYGYTF.